This T cell receptor beta chain appears in the sequencing data of a study of blood T cells in healthy people across ages. Trimming left V 4 bases short and J 4 bases short, with 11 bases between. Germline V gives CDR1 MNHEY, CDR2 SMNVEV (reference sequence). The CDR3 extends over 13 amino acids. This clonotype was counted a few times. The target antigen is unknown. Study results and limitations: Diversity of TCR beta correlated strongly with naive T cell percentage. Any changes in expanded clonotypes were possibly confounded, as donor CMV status remained unknown.

It was with a sample-barcoded 5' primer and a J-beta primer mix that a second PCR of roughly 6 to 11 cycles was run. TCRdb passed the 5' RACE reads through MiXCR, listing each CDR3 protein once. The sample holds 600,000 to 1,000,000 distinct CDR3 sequences, around 25% seen once. The same data also went into a second study, on T cells of mothers and their children. As reported in that work: Versus unrelated pairs, overlap was slightly higher in related mother-child pairs, without reaching significance.

The sample was blood. The gene calls are TRBV27 and TRBJ2-7; no firm D call. The receptor comes from a boy aged 10-17 years in good health. The CDR3 sequence is CASSSQPPYEQYF. The CDR3 nucleotides are TGTGCCAGCAGTTCCCAACCACCTTACGAGCAGTACTTC.